Reported below is one T cell receptor beta chain. Its antigen is currently unknown. The data stem from a study of long-term antiretroviral therapy in people with HIV. Researchers ran immunoSEQ v3.0 at survey level. Data came from immunoSEQ multiplex PCR; TCRdb stores just in-frame clones and leaves some out. The sample lists about 25,000 clones, 80% to 90% occurring once. Notes on the study in general: ART-treated samples gained diversity yet remained below transplant donor controls. Clones showing expansion before ART dominated the repertoire at all time points. Someone took the blood between the mid-2000s and the late 2010s, maybe while older ART regimens were in use.

After removal of 8 bases from V and 7 bases from J, the junction contained 12 bases not matched to a gene. This CDR3 has 14 residues. The germline CDR1 and CDR2 sequences are MDHEN and SYDVKM. This TCR derives from a man between 45 and 60 years old with HIV. This material consisted of unsorted PBMCs, taken 1.2 years after starting antiretroviral therapy. V usage is TRBV28 and J usage is TRBJ2-7; 9 nucleotides agree with TRBD1. CDR3 nucleotide sequence: TGTGCCAGCTTACCGGGACAGGGTTCTTGGGAGCAGTACTTC. Its translation: CASLPGQGSWEQYF.